These T cell receptor beta chains were read from a single sample in a study of OX40 agonist ivuxolimab in advanced cancers. TCRdb's table, derived via immunoSEQ multiplex PCR, lists solely in-frame clones and lacks some. The data show about 6,700 clones, 85% to 95% seen once. The specimen was CD4+ or CD8+ T cells sorted from blood, collected in a trial of the OX40 agonist ivuxolimab. Source of these receptors: an adult with an advanced solid tumor such as melanoma, head and neck, liver or kidney cancer. CDR3s include the opening cysteine and the closing phenylalanine or tryptophan. D genes are given only for firm matches. Rows give clone size only sometimes, using once, few, many, or a class for an expanded clone.

TRBJ2-3 - - TRBV6-6 CASSYRPGTDTQYF TGTGCCAGCAGTTACCGGCCAGGCACAGATACGCAGTATTTT
TRBJ2-2 - once TRBV5-6 CASVGRPRSNTGELFF TGTGCCAGCGTAGGTCGCCCGAGATCGAACACCGGGGAGCTGTTTTTT
TRBJ1-5 - - TRBV5-4 CASSLQGNQPQHF TGTGCCAGCAGCCTACAGGGCAATCAGCCCCAGCATTTT
TRBJ1-4 - - TRBV20-1 CSARTNEKLFF TGCAGTGCTAGGACAAATGAAAAACTGTTTTTT
TRBJ2-5 - - TRBV7-7 CASSQGAGRETQYF TGTGCTAGCAGCCAGGGAGCAGGCAGAGAGACCCAGTACTTC
TRBJ1-5 - - TRBV5-1 CASSLGRNNQPQHF TGTGCCAGCAGCTTGGGGCGGAACAATCAGCCCCAGCATTTT
TRBJ1-2 - - TRBV28 CASSETEIYGYTF TGTGCCAGCAGTGAAACAGAGATCTATGGCTACACCTTC
TRBJ2-3 - - TRBV27 CASSPSRSGSTDTQYF TGTGCCAGCAGTCCATCCCGTAGCGGAAGCACAGATACGCAGTATTTT
TRBJ2-3 TRBD2 - TRBV28 CASRTRTSGRTDTQYF TGTGCCAGCCGGACTCGGACTAGCGGACGCACAGATACGCAGTATTTT
TRBJ2-2 TRBD2 once TRBV5-8 CASSSRLGLENTGELFF TGTGCCAGCAGCTCCAGACTGGGACTAGAAAACACCGGGGAGCTGTTTTTT
TRBJ2-1 TRBD2 few TRBV6-1 CASSGGGSGMGEQFF TGTGCCAGCAGCGGCGGTGGTAGCGGGATGGGTGAGCAGTTCTTC
TRBJ2-5 TRBD1 - TRBV7-7 CASSKDRGQETQYF TGTGCTAGCAGCAAGGACAGGGGACAAGAGACCCAGTACTTC
TRBJ2-2 - - TRBV9 CASSPGASAITGELFF TGTGCCAGCAGCCCCGGGGCTAGCGCAATCACCGGGGAGCTGTTTTTT
TRBJ2-1 TRBD1 - TRBV5-1 CASSPGGEIYNEQFF TGCGCCAGCAGCCCAGGGGGCGAAATCTACAATGAGCAGTTCTTC
TRBJ1-1 - - TRBV5-6 CASSLGRNTEAFF TGTGCCAGCAGCTTGGGGCGGAACACTGAAGCTTTCTTT
TRBJ1-3 TRBD1 - TRBV10-3 CAISSHPGQGSGNTIYF TGTGCCATCAGTAGCCACCCGGGACAGGGTTCTGGAAACACCATATATTTT
TRBJ1-4 - few TRBV2 CASSDGLFEKLFF TGTGCCAGCAGTGACGGACTATTTGAAAAACTGTTTTTT
TRBJ1-2 - - TRBV27 CASRYSSLYGYTF TGTGCCAGCAGATACAGTTCCCTCTATGGCTACACCTTC
TRBJ1-2 TRBD1 - TRBV6-6 CASSSPDRGLNYGYTF TGTGCCAGCAGTTCCCCCGACAGGGGCCTTAACTATGGCTACACCTTC
TRBJ1-5 TRBD1 - TRBV2 CASSEMWTGLRNQPQHF TGTGCCAGCAGTGAAATGTGGACAGGGCTACGGAATCAGCCCCAGCATTTT
TRBJ2-5 TRBD2 - TRBV7-3 CASSPSASGKETQYF TGTGCCAGCAGCCCGAGTGCTAGCGGAAAGGAGACCCAGTACTTC
TRBJ2-2 - - TRBV19 CASRVLGITGELFF TGTGCCTCCCGTGTTTTGGGTATCACCGGGGAGCTGTTTTTT
TRBJ2-1 - once TRBV5-4 CASRSGRLNNEQFF TGTGCCAGCAGGTCCGGGCGGCTCAACAATGAGCAGTTCTTC
TRBJ1-2 - - TRBV5-1 CASSLAGGGYGYTF TGCGCCAGCAGCTTGGCCGGGGGCGGCTATGGCTACACCTTC
TRBJ1-2 - - TRBV30 CAWSVHYGYTF TGTGCCTGGAGTGTGCACTATGGCTACACCTTC
TRBJ2-2 TRBD2 - TRBV5-1 CASSDITSGIAGELFF TGCGCCAGCAGCGACATAACTAGCGGGATTGCCGGGGAGCTGTTTTTT
TRBJ2-7 - - TRBV6-1 CASSELGSKAEQYF TGTGCCAGCAGTGAGCTCGGGAGTAAGGCCGAGCAGTACTTC
TRBJ2-5 - - TRBV5-6 CASSLTQGPGETQYF TGTGCCAGCAGCTTGACGCAGGGGCCCGGAGAGACCCAGTACTTC
TRBJ2-5 - - TRBV10-2 CASSGQGGETQYF TGCGCCAGCAGTGGGCAGGGTGGGGAGACCCAGTACTTC
TRBJ1-1 TRBD1 once TRBV7-6 CASSSNPGTGSTEAFF TGTGCCAGCAGCTCAAATCCCGGGACAGGGAGCACTGAAGCTTTCTTT
TRBJ2-3 - - TRBV5-1 CASSSAGGTDTQYF TGCGCCAGCAGCTCCGCGGGCGGCACAGATACGCAGTATTTT
TRBJ2-4 TRBD1 - TRBV30 CAWARQGKNIQYF TGTGCCTGGGCCCGACAGGGGAAAAACATTCAGTACTTC
TRBJ2-1 TRBD1 - TRBV11-2 CASSLDGTGFNEQFF TGTGCCAGCAGCTTAGATGGGACAGGGTTCAATGAGCAGTTCTTC
TRBJ1-4 - - TRBV18 CASSPLGPPGEKLFF TGTGCCAGCTCACCACTTGGGCCACCGGGGGAAAAACTGTTTTTT
TRBJ2-1 TRBD2 - TRBV9 CASSVGLAGEGSYNEQFF TGTGCCAGCAGCGTCGGACTAGCGGGAGAAGGAAGCTACAATGAGCAGTTCTTC
TRBJ1-4 TRBD1 - TRBV19 CASSRTGRSTNEKLFF TGTGCCAGTAGTCGGACAGGGCGATCAACTAATGAAAAACTGTTTTTT
TRBJ2-2 - - TRBV5-1 CASRENANTGELFF TGCGCCAGCAGGGAAAATGCGAACACCGGGGAGCTGTTTTTT
TRBJ2-3 TRBD2 - TRBV28 CASSRLAGNFGNTDTQYF TGTGCCAGCAGTCGACTAGCGGGAAATTTCGGTAACACAGATACGCAGTATTTT
TRBJ1-1 - once TRBV7-6 CASSSGQNTEAFF TGTGCCAGCAGCTCCGGACAGAACACTGAAGCTTTCTTT
TRBJ1-1 TRBD1 - TRBV5-1 CASNRDRILGGNTEAFF TGCGCCAGCAACCGGGACAGGATTTTGGGGGGGAACACTGAAGCTTTCTTT
TRBJ2-5 - - TRBV11-2 CASSFSQGRSETQYF TGTGCCAGCAGCTTTAGTCAGGGGCGCTCGGAGACCCAGTACTTC
TRBJ2-7 TRBD2 - TRBV5-6 CASSLVGEGHRYEQYF TGTGCCAGCAGCTTGGTGGGGGAGGGCCATAGGTACGAGCAGTACTTC
TRBJ2-1 TRBD2 - TRBV29-1 CSVGTSGGLSSYNEQFF TGCAGCGTAGGGACTAGCGGGGGACTCAGTTCCTACAATGAGCAGTTCTTC
TRBJ2-2 - - TRBV9 CASSVAPDGTGELFF TGTGCCAGCAGCGTAGCTCCCGACGGCACCGGGGAGCTGTTTTTT
TRBJ1-4 - - TRBV28 CASSLATRGISEKLFF TGTGCCAGCAGTTTAGCGACAAGGGGAATTTCCGAAAAACTGTTTTTT
TRBJ2-1 - - TRBV5-1 CASSFTGEQFF TGCGCCAGCAGCTTCACCGGTGAGCAGTTCTTC
TRBJ1-1 - - TRBV25-1 CASSDPSRKAFF TGTGCCAGCAGTGATCCCAGTAGAAAAGCTTTCTTT
TRBJ2-7 - - TRBV6-1 CASYDSLYEQYF TGTGCCAGCTACGACAGTCTCTACGAGCAGTACTTC
TRBJ2-7 - few TRBV7-2 CASSFPNSREQYF TGTGCCAGCAGCTTCCCTAATAGTCGCGAGCAGTACTTC
TRBJ1-3 TRBD1 once TRBV5-1 CASSSGDSLNTIYF TGCGCCAGCAGCTCGGGGGACAGTCTAAACACCATATATTTT
TRBJ2-3 - - TRBV7-2 CASSLDGGSTDTQYF TGTGCCAGCAGCTTAGATGGCGGTAGCACAGATACGCAGTATTTT
TRBJ2-7 - - TRBV9 CASSVQPTTYEQYF TGTGCCAGCAGCGTACAACCGACGACCTACGAGCAGTACTTC
TRBJ1-4 TRBD1 - TRBV5-1 CASSLDRVPNEKLFF TGCGCCAGCAGCTTAGACAGGGTGCCTAATGAAAAACTGTTTTTT
TRBJ2-7 - - TRBV7-3 CASSLTYEQYF TGTGCCAGCAGCCTCACCTACGAGCAGTACTTC
TRBJ2-7 - - TRBV19 CASSIRKRVGYEQYF TGTGCCAGTAGTATACGCAAGAGGGTAGGCTACGAGCAGTACTTC
TRBJ1-1 - - TRBV2 CASSVDQNTEAFF TGTGCCAGCAGTGTTGATCAGAACACTGAAGCTTTCTTT
TRBJ1-5 - once TRBV4-1 CASSQDGGRGQPQHF TGCGCCAGCAGCCAAGATGGGGGTCGGGGACAGCCCCAGCATTTT